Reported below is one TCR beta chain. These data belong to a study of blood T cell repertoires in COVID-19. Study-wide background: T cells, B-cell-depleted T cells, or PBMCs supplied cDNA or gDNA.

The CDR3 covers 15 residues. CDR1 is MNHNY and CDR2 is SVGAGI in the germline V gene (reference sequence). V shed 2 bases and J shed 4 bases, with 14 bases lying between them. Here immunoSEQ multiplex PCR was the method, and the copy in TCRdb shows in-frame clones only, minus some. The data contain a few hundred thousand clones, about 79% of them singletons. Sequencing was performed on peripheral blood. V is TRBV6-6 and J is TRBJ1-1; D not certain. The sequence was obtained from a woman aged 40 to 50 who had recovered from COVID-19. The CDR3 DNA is TGTGCCAGCAGTTACCCCGGCTCCCGAGGCACTGAAGCTTTCTTT. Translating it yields CASSYPGSRGTEAFF.